Each of the 30 T cell receptor beta chains below was sequenced from the same sample in a study of response to subunit inactivated influenza vaccine. TCRdb analysed the RT-PCR reads with MiXCR anew, one entry per CDR3 protein. The sample carries 630,000 or so distinct CDR3 sequences, more than 15% recorded once. The sample was PBMCs from blood, taken approximately 12 days after vaccination. The origin of the receptors is a middle-aged man who received an inactivated influenza vaccine.

This clonotype was counted many times. This chain connects TRBV5-1 to TRBJ1-3, with D possibly TRBD1 on 5 matching bases. V lost 1 base and J lost 0, with 11 bases in between. The germline V gene encodes CDR1 SGHRS and CDR2 YFSETQ. The CDR3 length is 16 residues. The CDR3 region is CASSLSGSDSGNTIYF. CDR3 sequence (DNA): TGCGCCAGCAGCTTGTCAGGGTCGGACTCTGGAAACACCATATATTTT.

The rearrangement uses TRBV2 and TRBJ2-5; TRBD2 might be the D (6 bases). In germline, CDR1 is SNHLY, CDR2 FYNNEI. Trimming pared 7 bases from V and 1 base from J, leaving 10 bases between. CDR3 size: 13 residues. CDR3 sequence: CASTREFQETQYF. The CDR3 nucleotides are TGTGCCAGCACGCGGGAATTCCAAGAGACCCAGTACTTC.

This sequence joins TRBV20-1 and TRBJ1-4; D gene ambiguous. CDR1 is DFQATT, CDR2 SNEGSKA, per germline (reference sequence). Trimming left V 0 bases short and J 0 bases short, with 14 bases between. This CDR3 is 17 amino acids long. The CDR3, as DNA: TGCAGTGCTAGAGATCCGGAGACATTAGCAACTAATGAAAAACTGTTTTTT. Amino acid sequence: CSARDPETLATNEKLFF.

CDR3 sequence (DNA): TGTGCCCTGGGGGGCTTGGGTGGCATTCAGTACTTC. Protein: CALGGLGGIQYF. The genes are TRBV28 and TRBJ2-4, with D tentatively TRBD1 or TRBD2 (6 bases each). The CDR3 loop spans 12 amino acids. V was shortened by 11 bases and J by 9 bases, with 17 bases between the two germline ends. Germline CDR1 is MDHEN and CDR2 is SYDVKM.

The gene calls are TRBV6-1 and TRBJ2-7; a possible D gene is TRBD1 (5 bases). The CDR3 runs 14 residues. Germline V lookup: CDR1 MNHNS, CDR2 SASEGT. V lost 0 bases and J 4 bases, leaving 10 bases between the germline ends. The CDR3 bases are TGTGCCAGCAGTGAAGCCCACAGGTTTTACGAGCAGTACTTC. This codes for CASSEAHRFYEQYF.

This clonotype was seen a few times. The V gene is TRBV28, the J gene TRBJ2-7; D may be TRBD1 (7 bases). V lost 5 bases and J 0 bases, leaving 17 bases between the germline ends. The CDR3 is 16 residues long. CDR1 and CDR2 from the germline V gene are MDHEN and SYDVKM. CDR3 sequence: CASSPSGGGNSYEQYF. As DNA, the CDR3 is TGTGCCAGCAGTCCTTCCGGAGGGGGCAACTCCTACGAGCAGTACTTC.

A word on this clonotype: At one end, the junction sequence differs from germline, possibly due to a read error. This chain joins TRBV15 and TRBJ2-3; 7 bases are a match to TRBD1. Germline V gene lookup returns CDR1 LNHNV and CDR2 YYDKDF (reference sequence). CDR3 length: 16 residues. CDR3 DNA sequence: TGTGCCACCATCAGAGGGAAGACAGGGAGTACAGATACGCAGTATTTT. Translating gives CATIRGKTGSTDTQYF.

In this sample, this clonotype turned up a few times. The J gene is TRBJ1-3, the V gene TRBV10-2, with 8 bases fitting TRBD1. V was pared by 6 bases and J by 9 bases, with 4 bases of the junction left unmatched. This CDR3 is built from 12 residues. The germline V gene encodes CDR1 WSHSY and CDR2 SAAADI. The chain's CDR3 is CASRDRVGTIYF. DNA of the CDR3: TGCGCCAGCAGGGACAGGGTCGGCACCATATATTTT.

The CDR3: CAISEHPYNEQFF. The CDR3 DNA is TGTGCCATCAGTGAACATCCGTACAATGAGCAGTTCTTC. This chain connects TRBV10-3 to TRBJ2-1; the D is unclear. V lost 3 bases and J lost 4, with 7 bases in between. Germline V CDR1 and CDR2: ENHRY, SYGVKD. The CDR3 loop spans 13 amino acids.

This chain connects TRBV5-1 to TRBJ2-7; D is perhaps TRBD1 or TRBD2 (5 bases each). Trimming left V 3 bases short and J 5 bases short, with 15 bases between. This CDR3 contains 14 residues. CDR1 is SGHRS and CDR2 is YFSETQ in the germline V gene. Here the CDR3 reads CASSSGTGLNEQYF. The CDR3 region has the DNA TGCGCCAGCAGCTCCGGGACGGGTCTCAACGAGCAGTACTTC.

This clonotype was picked up a small number of times. This chain connects TRBV12-3 or TRBV12-4 to TRBJ1-1; D might be TRBD1 (6 bases). This CDR3 contains 13 residues. V dropped 6 bases and J dropped 6 bases, with 14 bases sitting between them. The CDR3 DNA reads as TGTGCCAGCAGGTCAGGAACAGGGTCTGAAGCTTTCTTT. Encoded protein: CASRSGTGSEAFF.

This clonotype was counted a few times. The chain employs TRBV3-1 and TRBJ1-3, with D uncertain. V was shortened by 5 bases and J by 0 bases, with 5 bases between the two germline ends. The length of the CDR3 is 13 residues. The germline V gene encodes CDR1 LGHDT and CDR2 YNNKEL (reference sequence). The CDR3 region has the DNA TGTGCCAGCAGCTCTAGCTCTGGAAACACCATATATTTT. It codes for CASSSSSGNTIYF.

This chain links TRBV27 with TRBJ2-1; TRBD2 might be the D (6 bases). CDR3 length equals 15 residues. Germline CDR1 and CDR2: MNHEY and SMNVEV (reference sequence). Trimming removed 1 base from V and 5 bases from J, with 12 bases in between. CDR3 bases: TGTGCCAGCAGTTTATTTTTAGCGGAGAACAATGAGCAGTTCTTC. This gives the protein CASSLFLAENNEQFF.

This clonotype was counted many times. The rearrangement joins TRBV12-3 or TRBV12-4 to TRBJ2-4; D gene unclear. The CDR3 loop spans 17 amino acids. V gave up 1 base and J gave up 0 bases, with 13 bases separating them. CDR3 nucleotide sequence: TGTGCCAGCAGTTTAGATTTAAGACGGCAAGCCAAAAACATTCAGTACTTC. Its protein product is CASSLDLRRQAKNIQYF.

The chain is built from TRBV5-1 and TRBJ2-2, with 14 bases matching TRBD2. CDR1 and CDR2 (germline): SGHRS, YFSETQ. V gave up 7 bases and J gave up 2 bases; unmatched junction bases: 7. The length of the CDR3 is 17 residues. CDR3 sequence (DNA): TGCGCCAGCCGCCCGGGACTAGCGGGGGCAAACACCGGGGAGCTGTTTTTT. Protein: CASRPGLAGANTGELFF.

The J gene is TRBJ1-5, the V gene TRBV10-2; no definite D call. Per germline, CDR1 WSHSY and CDR2 SAAADI. The CDR3 sequence is 16 residues long. Deletions cut 2 bases from V and 1 base from J, with 12 bases between. CDR3 amino acids: CASSERAGPSNQPQHF. CDR3 in DNA: TGCGCCAGCAGTGAGAGGGCAGGCCCCAGCAATCAGCCCCAGCATTTT.

The chain links TRBV27 to TRBJ2-7, with 9 bases identical to TRBD1. Trimming took 6 bases from V and 6 from J; bases not matched to a gene: 9. Germline V gene sequence: CDR1 MNHEY, CDR2 SMNVEV (reference sequence). The length of the CDR3 is 14 residues. The CDR3 DNA sequence: TGTGCCAGCAGCACACGGACAGGGGTGTTCGAGCAGTACTTC. This codes for CASSTRTGVFEQYF.

This clonotype was counted at least ten times. CDR3 nucleotides: TGCAGCGCCACAGGGGCAGGGACACGCACAGATACGCAGTATTTT. Translating it yields CSATGAGTRTDTQYF. The V call is TRBV29-1, the J call TRBJ2-3; 7 positions agree with TRBD1. Germline V gene lookup returns CDR1 SQVTM and CDR2 ANQGSEA. This CDR3 comprises 15 residues. With V trimmed by 7 bases and J by 1 base, 11 bases remained unmatched.

The chain has TRBV29-1 and TRBJ2-2, with no clear D. Trimming took off 7 bases at V and 3 bases at J, with 18 bases between the two ends. Per germline, CDR1 SQVTM and CDR2 ANQGSEA. CDR3 size: 15 residues. As DNA, the CDR3 is TGCAGCGCCACAAGGCGAGACACTTACACCGGGGAGCTGTTTTTT. This gives the protein CSATRRDTYTGELFF.

The chain carries TRBV18 and TRBJ2-3; TRBD1 aligns across 8 bases. Germline V lookup: CDR1 KGHSH, CDR2 LQKENI. The CDR3 length is 15 residues. The ends lost 6 bases at V and 1 base at J; junction bases unmatched: 6. This CDR3 reads CASSDRERGTDTQYF. The CDR3, as DNA: TGTGCCAGCTCGGACAGGGAGAGGGGCACAGATACGCAGTATTTT.

This clonotype was found a few times. The V gene is TRBV23-1, the J gene TRBJ2-7, with a possible D match to TRBD1 (6 bases). TRBV23-1 has ORF status, its function being uncertain. V lost 9 bases to trimming and J lost 6 bases, with 18 bases between them. The CDR3 has 13 amino acids. CDR3 DNA sequence: TGCGCCAGACAGACAGGTCTTGACTGCGAGCAGTACTTC. It translates to CARQTGLDCEQYF.

This clonotype was observed many times. The V call is TRBV24-1, the J call TRBJ2-1; 10 bases align to TRBD1. V was pared by 9 bases and J by 9 bases, with 10 bases of the junction left unmatched. CDR1 KGHDR and CDR2 SFDVKD come from the germline V gene. This CDR3 is built from 14 residues. For the CDR3, the DNA is TGTGCCACCCAACGGGACAGGGGCCTTGGTGAGCAGTTCTTC. Protein product: CATQRDRGLGEQFF.

This clonotype was found many times. The chain recombines TRBV5-5 with TRBJ2-5; D remains ambiguous. V was shortened by 1 base and J by 5 bases, with 9 bases between the two germline ends. Germline V gives CDR1 SGHKS, CDR2 YYEKEE (reference sequence). The CDR3 loop spans 13 amino acids. The CDR3, as DNA: TGTGCCAGCAGCTTGTTGGGCGTGGAGACCCAGTACTTC. As protein: CASSLLGVETQYF.

This clonotype has more than one count but fewer than ten. This sequence joins TRBV12-3 or TRBV12-4 and TRBJ2-1, with D perhaps TRBD1 (5 bases). V was trimmed by 0 bases and J by 0 bases, leaving 15 bases between them. The CDR3 spans 18 residues. CDR3 DNA sequence: TGTGCCAGCAGTTTAGCCAGGTATCCAGGGTACTCCTACAATGAGCAGTTCTTC. It yields the protein CASSLARYPGYSYNEQFF.

This clonotype was seen more than once but under ten times. The gene calls are TRBV7-9 and TRBJ1-3; TRBD1 matches at 7 bases. From germline, CDR1 is SEHNR and CDR2 FQNEAQ (reference sequence). The CDR3 contains 16 residues. V lost 3 bases and J lost 7; bases outside the gene matches: 12. The CDR3 sequence is CASSLWDSQTPNTIYF. The DNA of the CDR3 is TGTGCCAGCAGCTTGTGGGACAGCCAAACGCCGAACACCATATATTTT. The full variable domain, with the rest looked up from reference TRBV7-9 and TRBJ1-3, is DTGVSQNPRHKITKRGQNVTFRCDPISEHNRLYWYRQTLGQGPEFLTYFQNEAQLEKSRLLSDRFSAERPKGSFSTLEIQRTEQGDSAMYLCASSLWDSQTPNTIYFGEGSWLTVV.

The table lists this clonotype with a few counts. J is TRBJ2-5 and V is TRBV28; D is ambiguous. The CDR3 loop spans 15 amino acids. Trimming pared 3 bases from V and 1 base from J, leaving 12 bases between. Germline assignment: CDR1 MDHEN and CDR2 SYDVKM. CDR3: CASSFPGGRQETQYF. CDR3 sequence (DNA): TGTGCCAGCAGTTTCCCCGGTGGTCGCCAAGAGACCCAGTACTTC. The complete variable domain, with remaining parts taken from reference TRBV28 and TRBJ2-5, reads DVKVTQSSRYLVKRTGEKVFLECVQDMDHENMFWYRQDPGLGLRLIYFSYDVKMKEKGDIPEGYSVSREKKERFSLILESASTNQTSMYLCASSFPGGRQETQYFGPGTRLLVL.

The gene calls are TRBV2 and TRBJ2-3, with 7 bases identical to TRBD2. This CDR3 is built from 15 residues. J lost 2 bases, V lost 3 bases, and 5 bases had no gene match. Germline V gives CDR1 SNHLY, CDR2 FYNNEI. DNA of the CDR3: TGTGCCAGCAGTGACTTGCGGGAGTACACAGATACGCAGTATTTT. Translating gives CASSDLREYTDTQYF.

The chain couples TRBV5-5 to TRBJ2-5; D might be TRBD1 (7 bases). This CDR3 spans 15 amino acids. Trimming removed 4 bases at V and 2 bases at J, with 15 bases between. Germline assignment: CDR1 SGHKS and CDR2 YYEKEE (reference sequence). CDR3 amino acids: CASSPTGRRQETQYF. The DNA of the CDR3 is TGTGCCAGCAGCCCGACAGGGAGGAGGCAAGAGACCCAGTACTTC.

This sequence joins TRBV7-6 and TRBJ2-2; D perhaps matches TRBD1 (6 bases). Trimming stripped 3 bases from V and 4 bases from J, with 27 bases between. From germline, CDR1 is SGHVS and CDR2 FNYEAQ. The CDR3 has 20 amino acids. CDR3 protein: CASSLPRQDPFRSATGELFF. CDR3 DNA sequence: TGTGCCAGCAGCTTGCCCCGACAGGACCCATTCAGGTCGGCCACCGGGGAGCTGTTTTTT.

The count of this clonotype is one. The rearrangement joins TRBV20-1 to TRBJ2-7; tentatively, D is TRBD1 (6 bases). CDR3 length equals 14 residues. CDR1 is DFQATT and CDR2 is SNEGSKA in the germline V gene (reference sequence). Trimming pared 4 bases from V and 6 bases from J, leaving 19 bases between. In nucleotides, the CDR3 is TGCAGTGCTAACGTGAGGGACACCTCTTTCGAGCAGTACTTC. Its protein product is CSANVRDTSFEQYF.